This T cell receptor beta chain was sequenced during a study of blood T cell repertoires in COVID-19. Study context: Both acute and convalescent COVID-19 samples were obtained from the United States, Italy and Spain. T cells, B-cell-depleted T cells, or PBMCs supplied cDNA or gDNA.

The V gene's germline CDR1 is SNHLY and CDR2 FYNNEI. CDR3 length: 14 amino acids. J lost 1 base, V lost 8 bases, and 3 bases had no gene match. Per the study methods: Amplifying reference gene primers gave estimates of nucleated cell counts. The data were produced by immunoSEQ multiplex PCR, yet TCRdb's version contains in-frame clones alone and is incomplete. Clone size and the V and J calls come from that table; the DNA yielded D and trimming. Of about 140,000 clones in the sample, around four fifths were seen once. J is TRBJ2-3 and V is TRBV2; 10 bases match TRBD2. This clonotype originated in a human donor in a cohort sampled during active COVID-19. The sequenced material came from peripheral blood. The chain's CDR3 is CASSGLAGTDTQYF. CDR3 nucleotides: TGTGCCAGCTCTGGACTAGCGGGCACAGATACGCAGTATTTT.